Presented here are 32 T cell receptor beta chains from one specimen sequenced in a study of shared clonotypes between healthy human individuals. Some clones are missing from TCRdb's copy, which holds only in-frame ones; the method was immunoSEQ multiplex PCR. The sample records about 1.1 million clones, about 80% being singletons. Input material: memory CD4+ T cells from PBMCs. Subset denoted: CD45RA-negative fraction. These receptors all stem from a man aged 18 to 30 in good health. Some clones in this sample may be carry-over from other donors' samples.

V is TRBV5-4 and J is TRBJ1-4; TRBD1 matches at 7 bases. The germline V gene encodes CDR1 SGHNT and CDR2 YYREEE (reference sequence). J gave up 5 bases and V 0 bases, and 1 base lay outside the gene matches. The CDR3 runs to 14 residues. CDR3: CASSLVGQNEKLFF. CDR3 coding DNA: TGTGCCAGCAGCTTGGTGGGACAGAATGAAAAACTGTTTTTT.

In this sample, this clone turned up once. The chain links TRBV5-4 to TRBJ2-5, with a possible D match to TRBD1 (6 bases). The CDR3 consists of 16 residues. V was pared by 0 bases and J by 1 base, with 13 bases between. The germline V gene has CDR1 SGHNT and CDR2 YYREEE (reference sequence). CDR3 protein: CASSLGGPPRQETQYF. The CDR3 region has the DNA TGTGCCAGCAGCTTGGGGGGGCCTCCCCGCCAAGAGACCCAGTACTTC.

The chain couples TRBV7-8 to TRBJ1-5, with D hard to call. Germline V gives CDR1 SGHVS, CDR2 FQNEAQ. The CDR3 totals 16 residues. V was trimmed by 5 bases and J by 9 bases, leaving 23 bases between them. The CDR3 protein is CASSLTPYSLGLPQHF. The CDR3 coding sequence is TGTGCCAGCAGCCTAACCCCCTACAGCCTTGGTTTGCCCCAGCATTTT.

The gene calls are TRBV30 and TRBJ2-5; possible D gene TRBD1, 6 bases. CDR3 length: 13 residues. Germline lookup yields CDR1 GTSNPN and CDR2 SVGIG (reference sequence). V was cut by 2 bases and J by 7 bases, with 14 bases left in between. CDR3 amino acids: CAWSKVGARTQYF. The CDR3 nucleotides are TGTGCCTGGAGTAAGGTGGGGGCAAGGACCCAGTACTTC.

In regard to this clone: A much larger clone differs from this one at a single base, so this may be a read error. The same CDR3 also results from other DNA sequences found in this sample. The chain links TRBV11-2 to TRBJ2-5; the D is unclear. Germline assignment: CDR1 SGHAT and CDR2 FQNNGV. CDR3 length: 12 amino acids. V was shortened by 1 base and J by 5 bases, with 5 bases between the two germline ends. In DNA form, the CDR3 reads TGTGCCAGCAGCTTAGCCGGGGAGACCCAGTACTTC. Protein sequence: CASSLAGETQYF.

In nucleotides, the CDR3 is TGTGCCAGCAGTTACTTCGGGAGGGCCTCCTACAATGAGCAGTTCTTC. Amino acids: CASSYFGRASYNEQFF. The V and J genes are TRBV6-5 and TRBJ2-1; TRBD2 agrees at 8 bases. V shed 1 base and J 0 bases; nucleotides not matched to a gene: 2. The CDR3 consists of 16 residues. Germline V CDR1 and CDR2: MNHEY, SVGAGI.

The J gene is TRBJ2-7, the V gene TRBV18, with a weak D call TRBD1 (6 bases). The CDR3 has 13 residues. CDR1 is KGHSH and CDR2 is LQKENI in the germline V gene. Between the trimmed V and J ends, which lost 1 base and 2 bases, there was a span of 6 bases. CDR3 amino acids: CASSPRTAYEQYF. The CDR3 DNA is TGTGCCAGCTCACCACGGACAGCCTACGAGCAGTACTTC. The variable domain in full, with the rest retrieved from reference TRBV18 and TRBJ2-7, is NAGVMQNPRHLVRRRGQEARLRCSPMKGHSHVYWYRQLPEEGLKFMVYLQKENIIDESGMPKERFSAEFPKEGPSILRIQQVVRGDSAAYFCASSPRTAYEQYFGPGTRLTVT.

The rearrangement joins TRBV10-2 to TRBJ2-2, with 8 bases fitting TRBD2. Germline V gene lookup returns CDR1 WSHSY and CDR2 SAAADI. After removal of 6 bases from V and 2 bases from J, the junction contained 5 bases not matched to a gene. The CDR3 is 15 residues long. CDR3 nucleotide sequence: TGCGCCAGCAGGCAAGCGGGAGTAAACACCGGGGAGCTGTTTTTT. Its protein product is CASRQAGVNTGELFF.

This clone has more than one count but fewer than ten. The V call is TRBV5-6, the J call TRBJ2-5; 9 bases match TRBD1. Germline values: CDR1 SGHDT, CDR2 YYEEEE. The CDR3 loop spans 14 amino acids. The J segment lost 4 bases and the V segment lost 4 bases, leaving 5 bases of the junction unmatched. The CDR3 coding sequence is TGTGCCAGCAGCCCAAAGACAGGGGGAGAGACCCAGTACTTC. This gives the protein CASSPKTGGETQYF.

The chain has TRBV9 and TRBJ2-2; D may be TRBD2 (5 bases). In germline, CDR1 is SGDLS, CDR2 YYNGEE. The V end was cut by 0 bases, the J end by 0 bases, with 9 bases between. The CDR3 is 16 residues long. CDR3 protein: CASSVDPSTNTGELFF. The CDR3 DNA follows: TGTGCCAGCAGCGTAGACCCTAGCACGAACACCGGGGAGCTGTTTTTT.

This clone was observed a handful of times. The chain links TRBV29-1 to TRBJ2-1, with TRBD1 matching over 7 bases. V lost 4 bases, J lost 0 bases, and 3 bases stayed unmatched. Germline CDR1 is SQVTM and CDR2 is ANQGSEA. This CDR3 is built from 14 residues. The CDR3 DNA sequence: TGCAGCGTTGTCGGGGACAGCTCCTACAATGAGCAGTTCTTC. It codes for CSVVGDSSYNEQFF.

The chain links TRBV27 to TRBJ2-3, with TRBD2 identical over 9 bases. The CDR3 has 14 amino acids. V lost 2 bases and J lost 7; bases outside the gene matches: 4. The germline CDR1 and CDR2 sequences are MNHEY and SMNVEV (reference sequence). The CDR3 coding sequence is TGTGCCAGCAGTTTAGGGCGGGGGGGGAATACGCAGTATTTT. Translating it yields CASSLGRGGNTQYF.

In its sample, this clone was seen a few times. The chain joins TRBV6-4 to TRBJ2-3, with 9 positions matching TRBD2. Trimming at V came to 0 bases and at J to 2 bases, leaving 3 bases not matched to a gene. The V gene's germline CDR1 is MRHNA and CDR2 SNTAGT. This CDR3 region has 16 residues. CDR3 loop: CASSDSRTSDTDTQYF. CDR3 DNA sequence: TGTGCCAGCAGTGACTCGAGGACTAGCGACACAGATACGCAGTATTTT.

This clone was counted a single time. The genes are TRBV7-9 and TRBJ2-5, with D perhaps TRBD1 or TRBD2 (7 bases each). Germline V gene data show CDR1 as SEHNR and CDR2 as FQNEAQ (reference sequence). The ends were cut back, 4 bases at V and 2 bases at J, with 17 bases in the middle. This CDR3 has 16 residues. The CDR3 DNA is TGTGCCAGCAGCTGGGAGGGGGACAGCAAACAAGAGACCCAGTACTTC. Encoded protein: CASSWEGDSKQETQYF.

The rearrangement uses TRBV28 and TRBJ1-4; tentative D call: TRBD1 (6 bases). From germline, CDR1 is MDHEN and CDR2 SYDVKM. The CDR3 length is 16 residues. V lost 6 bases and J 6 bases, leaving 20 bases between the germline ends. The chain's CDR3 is CASRWTVGLGDEKLFF. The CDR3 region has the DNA TGTGCCAGCAGATGGACAGTTGGGCTTGGGGATGAAAAACTGTTTTTT.

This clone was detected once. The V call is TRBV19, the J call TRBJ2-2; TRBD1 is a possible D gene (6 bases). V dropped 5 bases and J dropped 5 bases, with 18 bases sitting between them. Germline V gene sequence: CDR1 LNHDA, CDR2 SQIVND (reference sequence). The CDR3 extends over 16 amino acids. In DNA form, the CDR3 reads TGTGCCAGTAGTTCACCTACAGGGCGACGAACCGGGGAGCTGTTTTTT. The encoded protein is CASSSPTGRRTGELFF.

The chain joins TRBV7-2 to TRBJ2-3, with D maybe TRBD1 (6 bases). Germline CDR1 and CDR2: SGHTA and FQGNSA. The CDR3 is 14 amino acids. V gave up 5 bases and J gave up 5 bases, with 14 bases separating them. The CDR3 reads CASSRQVIGDTQYF. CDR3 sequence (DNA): TGTGCCAGCAGCAGACAGGTCATTGGAGATACGCAGTATTTT. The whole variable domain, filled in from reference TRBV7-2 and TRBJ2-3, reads GAGVSQSPSNKVTEKGKDVELRCDPISGHTALYWYRQSLGQGLEFLIYFQGNSAPDKSGLPSDRFSAERTGGSVSTLTIQRTQQEDSAVYLCASSRQVIGDTQYFGPGTRLTVL.

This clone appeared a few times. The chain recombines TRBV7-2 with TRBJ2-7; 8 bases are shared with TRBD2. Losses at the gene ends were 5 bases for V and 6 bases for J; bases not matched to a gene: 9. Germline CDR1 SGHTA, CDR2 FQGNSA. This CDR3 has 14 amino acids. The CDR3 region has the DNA TGTGCCAGCAGCCCCGGGAGGGGGAGACGCGAGCAGTACTTC. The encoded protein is CASSPGRGRREQYF.

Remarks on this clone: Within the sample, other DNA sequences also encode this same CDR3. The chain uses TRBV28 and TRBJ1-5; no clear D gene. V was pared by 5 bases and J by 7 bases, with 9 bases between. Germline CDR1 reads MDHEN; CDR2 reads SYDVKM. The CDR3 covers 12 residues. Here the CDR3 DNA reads TGTGCCAGCAGTCTCTCACGGCAGCCCCAGCATTTT. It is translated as CASSLSRQPQHF.

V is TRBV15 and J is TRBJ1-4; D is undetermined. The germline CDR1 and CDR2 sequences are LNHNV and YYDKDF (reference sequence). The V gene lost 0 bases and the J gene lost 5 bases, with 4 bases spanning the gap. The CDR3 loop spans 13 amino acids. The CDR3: CATSRDYNEKLFF. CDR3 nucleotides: TGTGCCACCAGCAGAGACTACAATGAAAAACTGTTTTTT.

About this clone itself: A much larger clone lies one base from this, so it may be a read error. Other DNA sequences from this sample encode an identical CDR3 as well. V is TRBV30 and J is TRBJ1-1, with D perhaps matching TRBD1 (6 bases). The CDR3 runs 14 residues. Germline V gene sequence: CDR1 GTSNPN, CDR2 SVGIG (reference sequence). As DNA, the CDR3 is TGTGCCTGGAGCGGACAGACGATGAACACTGAGGCTTTCTTT. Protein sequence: CAWSGQTMNTEAFF.

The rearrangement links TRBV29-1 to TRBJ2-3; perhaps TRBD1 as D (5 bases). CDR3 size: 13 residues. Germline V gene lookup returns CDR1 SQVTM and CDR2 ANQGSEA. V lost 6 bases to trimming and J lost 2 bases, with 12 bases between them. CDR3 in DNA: TGCAGCGTCAAAGGGGATTTCACAGATACGCAGTATTTT. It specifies CSVKGDFTDTQYF.

In nucleotides, the CDR3 is TGTGCCAGCAGGGTAGTAGGGCAGACCCAGTACTTC. Translating gives CASRVVGQTQYF. This rearrangement joins TRBV28 to TRBJ2-5; the D is unclear. CDR1 MDHEN and CDR2 SYDVKM come from the germline V gene. This CDR3 is 12 amino acids long. V lost 6 bases to trimming and J lost 6 bases, with 11 bases between them.

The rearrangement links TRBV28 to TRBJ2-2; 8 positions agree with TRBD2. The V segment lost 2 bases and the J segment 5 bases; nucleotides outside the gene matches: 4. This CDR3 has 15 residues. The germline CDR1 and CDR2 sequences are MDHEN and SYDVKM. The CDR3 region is CASSLRASGTGELFF. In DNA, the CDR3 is TGTGCCAGCAGTTTAAGGGCTAGCGGGACCGGGGAGCTGTTTTTT.

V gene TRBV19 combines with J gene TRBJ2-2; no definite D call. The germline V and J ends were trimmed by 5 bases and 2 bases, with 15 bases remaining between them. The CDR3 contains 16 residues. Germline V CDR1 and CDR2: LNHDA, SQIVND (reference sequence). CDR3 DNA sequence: TGTGCCAGTAGTCGAATTAGGGCAGCTAACACCGGGGAGCTGTTTTTT. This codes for CASSRIRAANTGELFF.

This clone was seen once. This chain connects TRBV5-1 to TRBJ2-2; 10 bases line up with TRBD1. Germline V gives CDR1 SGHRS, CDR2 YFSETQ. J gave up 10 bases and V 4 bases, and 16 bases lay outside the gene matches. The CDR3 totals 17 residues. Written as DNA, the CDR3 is TGCGCCAGCAGCCGAATCCGGGACAGGGGAGTCGTGGTGGAGCTGTTTTTT. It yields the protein CASSRIRDRGVVVELFF.

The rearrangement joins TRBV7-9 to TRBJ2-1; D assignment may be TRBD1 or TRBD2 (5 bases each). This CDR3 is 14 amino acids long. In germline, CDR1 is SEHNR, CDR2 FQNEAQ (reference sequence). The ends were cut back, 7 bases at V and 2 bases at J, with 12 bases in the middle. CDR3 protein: CASTKVGPYNEQFF. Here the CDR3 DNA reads TGTGCCAGCACAAAGGTGGGACCCTACAATGAGCAGTTCTTC. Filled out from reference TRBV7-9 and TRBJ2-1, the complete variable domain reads DTGVSQNPRHKITKRGQNVTFRCDPISEHNRLYWYRQTLGQGPEFLTYFQNEAQLEKSRLLSDRFSAERPKGSFSTLEIQRTEQGDSAMYLCASTKVGPYNEQFFGPGTRLTVL.

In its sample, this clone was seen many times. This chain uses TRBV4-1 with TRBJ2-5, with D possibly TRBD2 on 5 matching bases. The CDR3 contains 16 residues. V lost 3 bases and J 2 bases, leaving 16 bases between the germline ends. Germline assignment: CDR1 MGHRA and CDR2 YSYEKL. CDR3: CASSQGVGRVQETQYF. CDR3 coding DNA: TGCGCCAGCAGCCAGGGAGTGGGAAGGGTGCAAGAGACCCAGTACTTC.

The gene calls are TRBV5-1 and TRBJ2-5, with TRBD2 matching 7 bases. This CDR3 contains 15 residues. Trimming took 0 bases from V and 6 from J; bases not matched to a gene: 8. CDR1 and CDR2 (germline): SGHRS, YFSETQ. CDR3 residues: CASSLVAGALQTQYF. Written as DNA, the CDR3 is TGCGCCAGCAGCTTGGTCGCGGGAGCTCTACAGACCCAGTACTTC. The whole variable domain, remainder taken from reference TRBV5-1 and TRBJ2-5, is KAGVTQTPRYLIKTRGQQVTLSCSPISGHRSVSWYQQTPGQGLQFLFEYFSETQRNKGNFPGRFSGRQFSNSRSEMNVSTLELGDSALYLCASSLVAGALQTQYFGPGTRLLVL.

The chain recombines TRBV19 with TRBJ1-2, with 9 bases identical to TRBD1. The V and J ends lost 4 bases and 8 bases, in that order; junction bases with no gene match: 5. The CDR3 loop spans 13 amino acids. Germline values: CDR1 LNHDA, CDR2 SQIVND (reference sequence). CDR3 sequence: CASSTPGQGGYTF. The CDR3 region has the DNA TGTGCCAGTAGTACCCCGGGACAGGGCGGCTACACCTTC.

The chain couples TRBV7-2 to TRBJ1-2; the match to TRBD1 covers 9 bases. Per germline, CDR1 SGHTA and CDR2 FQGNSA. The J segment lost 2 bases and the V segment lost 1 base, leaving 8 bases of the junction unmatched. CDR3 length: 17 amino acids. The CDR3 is CASSLGPGQGRNYGYTF. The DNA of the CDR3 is TGTGCCAGCAGCTTAGGGCCCGGACAGGGGAGGAACTATGGCTACACCTTC.

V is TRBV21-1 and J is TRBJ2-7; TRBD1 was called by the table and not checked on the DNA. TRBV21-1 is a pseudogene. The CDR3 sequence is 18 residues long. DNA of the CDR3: TGTGCCAGCACCTCCCCAGGGGGCGGGAGTTCTTTTTTCCACGAGCAGTACTTC. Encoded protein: CASTSPGGGSSFFHEQYF.